This T cell receptor (beta chain) was found in a study of cytomegalovirus exposure and HLA in healthy donors. Findings and caveats of the study: Earlier analysis yielded a pattern in which most TCR beta V segments were productive about 90% or about 30% of the time. Per published accounts, TCR beta sequences correctly predicted the HLA-A and HLA-B alleles of most subjects. Presence/absence analyses treated sequencing depth as roughly uniform across donors. Later analysis identified a missense DCLRE1C variant that was linked to TCR beta V- and J-gene trimming.

With regard to this clone: The antigen is unknown.

It was with 60 Vbeta and 13 Jbeta primers that the PCR ran. TCRdb's table, derived via immunoSEQ multiplex PCR, lists solely in-frame clones and lacks some. Of around 170,000 clones listed, about three quarters are singletons. The material sequenced was PBMCs. This TCR was recovered from a man aged 18 to 29 in good health and CMV-seronegative.

CDR3 coding DNA: TGTGCCAGCAGCCAAGAGGTAGCGGGAGGCTCCTACGAGCAGTACTTC. Protein sequence: CASSQEVAGGSYEQYF. The chain carries TRBV4-2 and TRBJ2-7, with 10 bases that match TRBD2. V lost 0 bases, J lost 0 bases, and 2 bases stayed unmatched. CDR1 LGHNA and CDR2 YNFKEQ come from the germline V gene. The CDR3 spans 16 residues.